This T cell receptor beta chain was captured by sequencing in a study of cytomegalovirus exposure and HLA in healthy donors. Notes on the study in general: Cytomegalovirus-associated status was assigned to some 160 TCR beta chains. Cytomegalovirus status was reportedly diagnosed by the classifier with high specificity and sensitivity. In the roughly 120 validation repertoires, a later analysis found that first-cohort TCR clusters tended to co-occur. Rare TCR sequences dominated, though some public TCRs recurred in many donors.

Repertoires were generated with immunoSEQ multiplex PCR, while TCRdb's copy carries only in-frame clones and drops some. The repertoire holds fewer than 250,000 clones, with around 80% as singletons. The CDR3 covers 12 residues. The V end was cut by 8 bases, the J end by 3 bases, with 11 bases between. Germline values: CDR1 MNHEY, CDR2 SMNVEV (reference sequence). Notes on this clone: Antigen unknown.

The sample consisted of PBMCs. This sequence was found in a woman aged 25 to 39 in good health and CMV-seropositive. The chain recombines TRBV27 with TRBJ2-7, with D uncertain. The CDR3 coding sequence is TGTGCCAGCGGCCCCACAAGCTACGAGCAGTACTTC. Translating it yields CASGPTSYEQYF.